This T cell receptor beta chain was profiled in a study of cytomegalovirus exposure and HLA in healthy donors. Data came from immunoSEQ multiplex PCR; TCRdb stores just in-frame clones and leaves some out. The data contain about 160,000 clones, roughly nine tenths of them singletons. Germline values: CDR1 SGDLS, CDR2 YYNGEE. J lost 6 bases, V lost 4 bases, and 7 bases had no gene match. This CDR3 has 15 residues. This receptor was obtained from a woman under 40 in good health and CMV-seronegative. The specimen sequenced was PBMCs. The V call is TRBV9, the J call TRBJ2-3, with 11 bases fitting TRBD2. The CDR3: CASSPLAGGWDTQYF. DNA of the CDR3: TGTGCCAGCAGCCCCCTAGCGGGAGGTTGGGATACGCAGTATTTT.